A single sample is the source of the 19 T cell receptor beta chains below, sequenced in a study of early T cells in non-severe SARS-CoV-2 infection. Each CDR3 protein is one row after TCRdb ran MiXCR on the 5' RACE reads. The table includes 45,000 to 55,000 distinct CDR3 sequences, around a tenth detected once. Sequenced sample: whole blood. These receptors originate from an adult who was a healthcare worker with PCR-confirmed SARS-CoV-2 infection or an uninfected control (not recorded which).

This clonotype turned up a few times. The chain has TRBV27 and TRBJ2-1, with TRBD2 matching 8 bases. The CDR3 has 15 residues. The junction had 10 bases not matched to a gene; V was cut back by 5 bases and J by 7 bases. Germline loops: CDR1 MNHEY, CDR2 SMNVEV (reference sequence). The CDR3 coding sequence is TGTGCCAGCAGTAACTTAGCGGGATTTTTGAATGAGCAGTTCTTC. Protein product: CASSNLAGFLNEQFF.

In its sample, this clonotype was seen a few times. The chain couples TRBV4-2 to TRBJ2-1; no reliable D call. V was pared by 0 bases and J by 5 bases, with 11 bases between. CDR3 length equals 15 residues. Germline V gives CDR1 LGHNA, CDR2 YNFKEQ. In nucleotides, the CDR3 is TGTGCCAGCAGCCAAGACGGGCAGGCACACAATGAGCAGTTCTTC. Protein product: CASSQDGQAHNEQFF.

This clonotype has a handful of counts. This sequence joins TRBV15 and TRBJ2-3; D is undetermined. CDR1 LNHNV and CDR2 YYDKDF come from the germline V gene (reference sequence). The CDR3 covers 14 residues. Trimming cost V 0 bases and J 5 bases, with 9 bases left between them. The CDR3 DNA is TGTGCCACCAGCAGAGACTCGATCCAAGATACGCAGTATTTT. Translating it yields CATSRDSIQDTQYF.

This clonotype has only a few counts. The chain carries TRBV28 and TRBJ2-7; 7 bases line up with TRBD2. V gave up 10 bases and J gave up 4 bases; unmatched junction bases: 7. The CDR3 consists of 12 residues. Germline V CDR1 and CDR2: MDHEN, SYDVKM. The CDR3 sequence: CATGLEGYEQYF. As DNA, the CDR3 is TGTGCCACAGGACTAGAGGGGTACGAGCAGTACTTC.

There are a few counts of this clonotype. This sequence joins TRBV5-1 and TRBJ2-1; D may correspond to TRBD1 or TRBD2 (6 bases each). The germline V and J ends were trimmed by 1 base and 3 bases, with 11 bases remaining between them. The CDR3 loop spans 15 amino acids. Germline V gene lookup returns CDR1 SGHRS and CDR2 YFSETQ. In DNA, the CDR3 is TGCGCCAGCAGCTTGACGGGGGCGAACTACAATGAGCAGTTCTTC. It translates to CASSLTGANYNEQFF. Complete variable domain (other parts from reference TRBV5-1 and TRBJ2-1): KAGVTQTPRYLIKTRGQQVTLSCSPISGHRSVSWYQQTPGQGLQFLFEYFSETQRNKGNFPGRFSGRQFSNSRSEMNVSTLELGDSALYLCASSLTGANYNEQFFGPGTRLTVL.

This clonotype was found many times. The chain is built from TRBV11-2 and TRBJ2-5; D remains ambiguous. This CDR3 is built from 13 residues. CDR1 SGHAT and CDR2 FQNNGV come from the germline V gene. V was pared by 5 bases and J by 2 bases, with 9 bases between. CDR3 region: CASSRERQETQYF. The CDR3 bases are TGTGCCAGCAGCCGAGAGCGACAAGAGACCCAGTACTTC.

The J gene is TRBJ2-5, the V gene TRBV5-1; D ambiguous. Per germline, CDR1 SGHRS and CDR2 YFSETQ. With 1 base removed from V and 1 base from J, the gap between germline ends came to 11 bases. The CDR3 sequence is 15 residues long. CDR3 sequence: CASSLMAGPQETQYF. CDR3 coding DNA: TGCGCCAGCAGCTTGATGGCAGGACCCCAAGAGACCCAGTACTTC.

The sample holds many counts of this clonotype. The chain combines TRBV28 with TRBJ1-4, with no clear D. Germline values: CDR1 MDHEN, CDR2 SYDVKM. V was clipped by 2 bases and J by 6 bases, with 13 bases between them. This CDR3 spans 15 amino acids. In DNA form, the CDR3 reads TGTGCCAGCAGTTTAGAGTTTGGACTTCATGAAAAACTGTTTTTT. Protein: CASSLEFGLHEKLFF.

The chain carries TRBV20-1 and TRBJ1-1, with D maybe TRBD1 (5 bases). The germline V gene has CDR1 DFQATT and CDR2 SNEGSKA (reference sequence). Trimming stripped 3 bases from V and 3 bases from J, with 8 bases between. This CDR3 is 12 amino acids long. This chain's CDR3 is CSASVGDTEAFF. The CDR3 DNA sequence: TGCAGTGCTAGTGTGGGGGACACTGAAGCTTTCTTT.

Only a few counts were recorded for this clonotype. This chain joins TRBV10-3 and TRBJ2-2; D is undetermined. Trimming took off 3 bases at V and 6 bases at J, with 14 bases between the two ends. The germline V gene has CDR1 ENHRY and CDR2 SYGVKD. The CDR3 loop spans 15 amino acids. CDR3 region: CAISESRDWSGELFF. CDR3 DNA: TGTGCCATCAGTGAATCAAGGGATTGGTCCGGGGAGCTGTTTTTT.

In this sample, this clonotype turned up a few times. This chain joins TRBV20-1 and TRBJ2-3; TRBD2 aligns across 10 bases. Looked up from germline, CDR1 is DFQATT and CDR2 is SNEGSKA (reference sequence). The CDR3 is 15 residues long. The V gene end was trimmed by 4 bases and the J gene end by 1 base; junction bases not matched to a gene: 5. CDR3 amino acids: CSATPGTSGTDTQYF. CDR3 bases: TGCAGTGCTACCCCCGGGACTAGCGGCACAGATACGCAGTATTTT.

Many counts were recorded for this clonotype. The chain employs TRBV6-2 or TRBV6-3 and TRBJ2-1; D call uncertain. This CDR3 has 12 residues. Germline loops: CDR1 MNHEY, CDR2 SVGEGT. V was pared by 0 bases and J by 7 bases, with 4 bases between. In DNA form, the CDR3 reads TGTGCCAGCAGTTACTCGTTTAATGAGCAGTTCTTC. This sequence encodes CASSYSFNEQFF.

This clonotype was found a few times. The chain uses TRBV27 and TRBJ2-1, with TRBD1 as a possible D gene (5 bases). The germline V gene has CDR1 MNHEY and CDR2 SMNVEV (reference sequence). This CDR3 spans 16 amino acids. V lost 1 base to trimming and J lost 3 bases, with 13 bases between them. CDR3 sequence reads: CASSLFRAGYYNEQFF. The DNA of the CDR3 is TGTGCCAGCAGTTTATTCAGGGCAGGATACTACAATGAGCAGTTCTTC.

The CDR3 nucleotides read TGCGCCAGCAGTGGGACAGGGATAGAAGCCAAAAACATTCAGTACTTC. This encodes CASSGTGIEAKNIQYF. J is TRBJ2-4 and V is TRBV10-2; 8 bases are shared with TRBD1. This CDR3 comprises 16 residues. The ends lost 4 bases at V and 0 bases at J; junction bases unmatched: 5. Germline V gene data show CDR1 as WSHSY and CDR2 as SAAADI.

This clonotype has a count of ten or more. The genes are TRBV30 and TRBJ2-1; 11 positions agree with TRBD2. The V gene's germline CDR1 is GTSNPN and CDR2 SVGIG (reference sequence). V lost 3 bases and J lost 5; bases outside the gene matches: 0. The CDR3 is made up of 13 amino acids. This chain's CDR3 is CAWRTSGNNEQFF. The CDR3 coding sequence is TGTGCCTGGAGGACTAGCGGGAACAATGAGCAGTTCTTC.

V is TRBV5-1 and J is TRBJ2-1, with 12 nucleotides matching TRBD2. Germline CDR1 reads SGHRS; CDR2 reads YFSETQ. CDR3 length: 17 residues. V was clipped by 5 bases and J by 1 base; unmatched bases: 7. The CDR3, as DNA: TGCGCCAGCAGGATGACTAGCGGGGGATTATCCTACAATGAGCAGTTCTTC. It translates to CASRMTSGGLSYNEQFF.

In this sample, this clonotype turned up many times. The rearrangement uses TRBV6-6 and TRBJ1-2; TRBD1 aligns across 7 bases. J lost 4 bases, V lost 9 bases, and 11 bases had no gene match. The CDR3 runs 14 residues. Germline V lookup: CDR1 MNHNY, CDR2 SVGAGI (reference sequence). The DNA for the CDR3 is TGTGCCAGTTCCGGGACAGCCAGTTCCTATGGCTACACCTTC. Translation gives CASSGTASSYGYTF.

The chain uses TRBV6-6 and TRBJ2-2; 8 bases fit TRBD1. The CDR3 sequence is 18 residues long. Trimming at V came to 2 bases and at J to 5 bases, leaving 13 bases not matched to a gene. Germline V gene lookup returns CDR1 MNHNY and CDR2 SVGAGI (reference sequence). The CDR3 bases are TGTGCCAGCAGTTACCCCAGCGGGCAGGGGGCAAAAACCGGGGAGCTGTTTTTT. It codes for CASSYPSGQGAKTGELFF.

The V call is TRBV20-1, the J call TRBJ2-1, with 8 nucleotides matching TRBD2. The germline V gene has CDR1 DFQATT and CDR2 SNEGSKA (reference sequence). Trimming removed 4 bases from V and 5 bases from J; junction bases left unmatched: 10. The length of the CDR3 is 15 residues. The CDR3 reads CSATHIAGSNNEQFF. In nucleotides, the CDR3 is TGCAGTGCTACCCACATAGCGGGGTCTAACAATGAGCAGTTCTTC.